The TCR beta chain under discussion was sequenced for a study of T cell repertoires in cytomegalovirus infection. Germline CDR1 reads KGHDR; CDR2 reads SFDVKD. Trimming pared 2 bases from V and 6 bases from J, leaving 7 bases between. The CDR3 is 12 amino acids. To note about this clonotype: What it recognizes is unknown.

TCRdb processed the reads anew with MiXCR; each CDR3 protein has one entry. The table lists 340,000 or so distinct CDR3 sequences, more than 20% of them singletons. The sample in question was cultured PBMCs, obtained from culture after CMV antigen stimulation. The V gene is TRBV24-1, the J gene TRBJ2-7; D is perhaps TRBD2 (6 bases). The clonotype was recovered from a human donor in good health (CMV status not recorded). Some clones in this sample may be carry-over from other donors' samples. The CDR3 sequence: CATSDSTSEQYF. The CDR3 region has the DNA TGTGCCACCAGTGATTCGACTAGCGAGCAGTACTTC.